These T cell receptor beta chains were read from a single sample in a study of beta chain features in type 1 diabetes. Using immunoSEQ multiplex PCR, the repertoire was profiled, and TCRdb retains in-frame clones only, with some absent. The sample shows around 200,000 clones, about 13% of them seen only once. Sequenced sample: central memory CD4+ T cells from blood. These receptors were collected from a woman between 18 and 29 years old in good health. Each CDR3 is given with its conserved first and last residue. A D gene is named only where the DNA matches it firmly. For some rows the clone size is stated as once, few or many, or as a class when expanded; others skip it.

>TRBJ2-5|TRBV28|TRBD2|.
CASRKAGGAETQYF
TGTGCCAGCAGAAAAGCGGGAGGGGCAGAGACCCAGTACTTC
>TRBJ2-1|TRBV7-9|TRBD2|few
CASSLAGGSMFHEQFF
TGTGCCAGCAGCTTAGCGGGCGGGAGTATGTTCCATGAGCAGTTCTTC
>TRBJ2-3|TRBV21-1|.|few
CASSKVLGTGDVSHTQYF
TGTGCCAGCAGCAAAGTGTTGGGGACAGGGGATGTTTCGCATACGCAGTATTTT
>TRBJ2-1|TRBV19|TRBD1|many
CASSPTQGSYNEQFF
TGTGCCAGTAGTCCAACACAGGGGTCCTACAATGAGCAGTTCTTC
>TRBJ2-2|TRBV5-4|TRBD1|few
CASSLQGVPGELFF
TGTGCCAGCAGCTTACAGGGGGTTCCCGGGGAGCTGTTTTTT
>TRBJ1-5|TRBV30|TRBD1|few
CAWSRGRYQPQHF
TGTGCCTGGAGCAGGGGGCGGTATCAGCCCCAGCATTTT
>TRBJ1-1|TRBV25-1|.|few
CASSVTTGNTEAFF
TGTGCCAGCAGTGTAACGACAGGGAACACTGAAGCTTTCTTT
>TRBJ1-4|TRBV30|.|few
CAWSLGEKLFF
TGTGCCTGGAGTCTCGGGGAAAAACTGTTTTTT
>TRBJ2-7|TRBV28|.|.
CASIHQGGGHEQYF
TGTGCCAGCATCCATCAGGGAGGGGGACACGAGCAGTACTTC
>TRBJ1-5|TRBV6-5|TRBD1|.
CASRGTGPNQPQHF
TGTGCCAGCAGAGGGACAGGACCTAATCAGCCCCAGCATTTT
>TRBJ2-4|TRBV19|.|few
CASSIHKNIQYF
TGTGCCAGTAGTATACACAAGAACATTCAGTACTTC
>TRBJ2-7|TRBV28|.|.
CASSSGTLLYEQYF
TGTGCCAGCAGTTCCGGGACACTGCTTTACGAGCAGTACTTC
>TRBJ2-2|TRBV4-3|.|.
CASSQVAATPNTGELFF
TGCGCCAGCAGCCAAGTGGCAGCGACTCCTAACACCGGGGAGCTGTTTTTT
>TRBJ2-7|TRBV4-3|.|few
CASSNRQVVAHEQYF
TGCGCCAGCAGCAACCGACAGGTCGTAGCCCACGAGCAGTACTTC
>TRBJ2-2|TRBV27|.|few
CASSWATGELFF
TGTGCCAGCAGTTGGGCCACCGGGGAGCTGTTTTTT
>TRBJ1-5|TRBV6-6|TRBD1|.
CASTTMGQGNQPQHF
TGTGCCAGCACCACGATGGGACAGGGAAATCAGCCCCAGCATTTT
>TRBJ2-7|TRBV7-2|.|few
CASSLAVSSYEQYF
TGTGCCAGCAGCTTAGCGGTCAGCTCCTACGAGCAGTACTTC
>TRBJ1-2|TRBV30|TRBD1|.
CAWSVPGGLPGYTF
TGTGCCTGGAGTGTTCCAGGGGGTCTTCCTGGCTACACCTTC
>TRBJ2-5|TRBV6-6|TRBD2|.
CASSSRLAGGRETQYF
TGTGCCAGCAGTTCTCGACTAGCGGGAGGGCGGGAGACCCAGTACTTC
>TRBJ2-7|TRBV6-1|TRBD1|.
CASSFETGIYEQYF
TGTGCCAGCAGTTTTGAGACAGGGATCTACGAGCAGTACTTC
>TRBJ1-5|TRBV28|.|.
CASYTQISNQPQHF
TGTGCCAGCTACACACAGATTAGCAATCAGCCCCAGCATTTT
>TRBJ1-1|TRBV30|.|few
CAWSGGPEAFF
TGTGCCTGGAGTGGGGGCCCTGAAGCTTTCTTT
>TRBJ2-3|TRBV30|TRBD2|.
CAWSPPGGSPDTQYF
TGTGCCTGGAGCCCCCCCGGCGGGAGCCCAGATACGCAGTATTTT
>TRBJ2-5|TRBV28|.|few
CASSSFKETQYF
TGTGCCAGCAGTTCCTTTAAAGAGACCCAGTACTTC
>TRBJ2-1|TRBV29-1|TRBD1|.
CSVEDLVFRTGSRRNEQFF
TGCAGCGTTGAAGATCTCGTCTTTCGGACAGGGAGCAGGCGGAATGAGCAGTTCTTC
>TRBJ2-7|TRBV4-3|.|.
CASSQALASGNPYEQYF
TGCGCCAGCAGCCAAGCCCTGGCCAGCGGAAACCCCTACGAGCAGTACTTC
>TRBJ1-5|TRBV6-1|TRBD1|.
CASDDRVGQPQHF
TGTGCCAGTGACGACAGGGTTGGTCAGCCCCAGCATTTT
>TRBJ2-5|TRBV7-2|TRBD1|few
CASSLGQQETQYF
TGTGCCAGCAGCTTGGGACAGCAGGAGACCCAGTACTTC
>TRBJ1-2|TRBV7-2|TRBD1|few
CASSGDRRGYTF
TGTGCCAGCAGCGGGGACAGGAGGGGCTACACCTTC
>TRBJ2-3|TRBV29-1|.|.
CSVIPGRLSTDTQYF
TGCAGCGTCATCCCAGGGAGGTTAAGCACAGATACGCAGTATTTT
>TRBJ2-2|TRBV25-1|.|.
CASSEYGAGRNTGELFF
TGTGCCAGCAGTGAATATGGTGCGGGCAGGAACACCGGGGAGCTGTTTTTT
>TRBJ1-5|TRBV5-1|TRBD1|.
CASSLGQGGQPQHF
TGCGCCAGCAGCTTGGGACAGGGGGGTCAGCCCCAGCATTTT
>TRBJ2-1|TRBV2|.|few
CAYSERGGVNEQFF
TGTGCCTACAGCGAAAGGGGAGGAGTGAATGAGCAGTTCTTC
>TRBJ2-1|TRBV11-1|TRBD1|few
CASSSRQGNEQFF
TGTGCCAGCAGCTCGAGACAGGGCAATGAGCAGTTCTTC
>TRBJ2-3|TRBV5-1|TRBD1|few
CASSLGVRTGTDTQYF
TGCGCCAGCAGCTTGGGAGTTCGGACAGGAACAGATACGCAGTATTTT
>TRBJ2-3|TRBV7-9|.|.
CASSARGYSTDTQYF
TGTGCCAGCAGCGCACGGGGGTATAGCACAGATACGCAGTATTTT
>TRBJ2-3|TRBV6-1|TRBD2|.
CASSGTSGRTDTQYF
TGTGCCAGCAGTGGGACTAGCGGACGCACAGATACGCAGTATTTT
>TRBJ2-7|TRBV7-9|.|many
CASSHRPGHPTYEQYF
TGTGCCAGCAGCCATAGACCGGGACATCCAACCTACGAGCAGTACTTC
>TRBJ1-2|TRBV7-9|TRBD1|.
CASSSRRTGDTYGYTF
TGTGCCAGCAGCTCGCGGAGGACAGGGGATACCTATGGCTACACCTTC
>TRBJ2-2|TRBV19|.|few
CASRQGRSGTGELFF
TGTGCCAGTAGACAGGGTAGGAGTGGCACCGGGGAGCTGTTTTTT
>TRBJ2-3|TRBV14|.|.
CASSPYTDTQYF
TGTGCCAGCAGCCCCTACACAGATACGCAGTATTTT
>TRBJ2-1|TRBV27|TRBD2|few
CASSFSGRIDNEQFF
TGTGCCAGCAGTTTCAGCGGGAGGATAGACAATGAGCAGTTCTTC
>TRBJ1-1|TRBV18|TRBD1|few
CASSPQTGLGGGEAFF
TGTGCCAGCTCACCACAGACAGGGCTGGGTGGGGGTGAAGCTTTCTTT
>TRBJ1-1|TRBV30|TRBD1|few
CAWSFLRTGRVTEAFF
TGTGCCTGGAGTTTCCTGAGGACAGGGAGGGTCACTGAAGCTTTCTTT
>TRBJ2-3|TRBV7-2|.|few
CASSLARGPTTDTQYF
TGTGCCAGCAGCTTAGCTCGCGGCCCGACCACAGATACGCAGTATTTT